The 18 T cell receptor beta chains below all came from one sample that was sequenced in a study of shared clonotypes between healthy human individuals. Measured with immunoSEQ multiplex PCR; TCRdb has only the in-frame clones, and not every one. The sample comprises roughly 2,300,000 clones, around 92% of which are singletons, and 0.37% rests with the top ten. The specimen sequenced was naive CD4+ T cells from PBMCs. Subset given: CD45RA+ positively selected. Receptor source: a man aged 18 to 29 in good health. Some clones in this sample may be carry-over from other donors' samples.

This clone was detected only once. CDR3 coding DNA: TGTGCCAGCTCAAAACAACAGGGGAGTGAAGCTTTCTTT. Its protein is CASSKQQGSEAFF. The rearrangement joins TRBV18 to TRBJ1-1; 7 bases fit TRBD1. CDR3 length equals 13 residues. Germline V gives CDR1 KGHSH, CDR2 LQKENI. After removal of 5 bases from V and 7 bases from J, the junction contained 7 bases not matched to a gene.

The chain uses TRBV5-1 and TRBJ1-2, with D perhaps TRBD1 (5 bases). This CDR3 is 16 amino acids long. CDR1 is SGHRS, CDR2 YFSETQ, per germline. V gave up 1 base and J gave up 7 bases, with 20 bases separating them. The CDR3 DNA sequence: TGCGCCAGCAGCTTGACCACGGGACTTAAGGGAGTTGGCTACACCTTC. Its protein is CASSLTTGLKGVGYTF.

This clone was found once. CDR3 protein: CASSPTTAYAETQYF. The CDR3 DNA sequence: TGTGCCAGCTCACCTACGACAGCCTATGCGGAGACCCAGTACTTC. The rearrangement joins TRBV18 to TRBJ2-5; weak D call: TRBD1 (5 bases). Trimming took 3 bases from V and 5 from J, leaving 16 bases between them. The CDR3 runs to 15 residues. The germline V gene has CDR1 KGHSH and CDR2 LQKENI.

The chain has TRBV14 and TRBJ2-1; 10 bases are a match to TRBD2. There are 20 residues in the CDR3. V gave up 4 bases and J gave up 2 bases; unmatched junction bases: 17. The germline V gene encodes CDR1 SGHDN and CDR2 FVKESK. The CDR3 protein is CASSPLTSGPMRSTYNEQFF. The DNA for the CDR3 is TGTGCCAGCAGCCCACTGACTAGCGGGCCAATGCGCAGCACCTACAATGAGCAGTTCTTC. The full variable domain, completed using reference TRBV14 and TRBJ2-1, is EAGVTQFPSHSVIEKGQTVTLRCDPISGHDNLYWYRRVMGKEIKFLLHFVKESKQDESGMPNNRFLAERTGGTYSTLKVQPAELEDSGVYFCASSPLTSGPMRSTYNEQFFGPGTRLTVL.

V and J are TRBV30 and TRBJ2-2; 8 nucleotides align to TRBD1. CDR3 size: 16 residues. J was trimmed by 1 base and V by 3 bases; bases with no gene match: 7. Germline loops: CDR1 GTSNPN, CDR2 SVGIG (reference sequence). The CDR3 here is CAWSDTGTGNTGELFF. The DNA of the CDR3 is TGTGCCTGGAGCGATACCGGGACAGGGAACACCGGGGAGCTGTTTTTT. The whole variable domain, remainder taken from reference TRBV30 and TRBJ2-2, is SQTIHQWPATLVQPVGSPLSLECTVEGTSNPNLYWYRQAAGRGLQLLFYSVGIGQISSEVPQNLSASRPQDRQFILSSKKLLLSDSGFYLCAWSDTGTGNTGELFFGEGSRLTVL.

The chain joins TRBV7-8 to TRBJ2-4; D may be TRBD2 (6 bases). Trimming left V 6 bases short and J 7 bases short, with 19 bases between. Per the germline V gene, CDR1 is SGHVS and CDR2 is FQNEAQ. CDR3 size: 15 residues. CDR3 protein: CASSWARGLGNIQYF. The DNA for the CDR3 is TGTGCCAGCAGTTGGGCGCGGGGACTGGGGAACATTCAGTACTTC.

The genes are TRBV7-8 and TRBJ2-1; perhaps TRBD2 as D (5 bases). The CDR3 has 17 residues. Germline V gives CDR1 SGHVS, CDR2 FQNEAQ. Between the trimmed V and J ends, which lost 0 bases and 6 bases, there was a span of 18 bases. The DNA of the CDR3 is TGTGCCAGCAGCTTAGCGGGAGTGGGATCTTTGGCCAATGAGCAGTTCTTC. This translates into CASSLAGVGSLANEQFF.

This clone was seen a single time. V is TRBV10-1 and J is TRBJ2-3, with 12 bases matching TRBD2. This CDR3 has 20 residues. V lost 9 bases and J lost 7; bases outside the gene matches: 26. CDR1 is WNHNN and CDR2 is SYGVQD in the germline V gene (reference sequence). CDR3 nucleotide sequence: TGCGCCAGGGTAAAGCGACAGGGGGCTAGCGGGAGGGACCTGGCTAATACGCAGTATTTT. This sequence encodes CARVKRQGASGRDLANTQYF.

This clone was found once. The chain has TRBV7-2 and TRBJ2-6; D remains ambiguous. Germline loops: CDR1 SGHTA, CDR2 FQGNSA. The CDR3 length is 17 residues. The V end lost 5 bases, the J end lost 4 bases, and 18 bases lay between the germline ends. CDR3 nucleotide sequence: TGTGCCAGCAGCCTCACCCGACCTACGCCGGGGGCCAACGTCCTGACTTTC. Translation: CASSLTRPTPGANVLTF.

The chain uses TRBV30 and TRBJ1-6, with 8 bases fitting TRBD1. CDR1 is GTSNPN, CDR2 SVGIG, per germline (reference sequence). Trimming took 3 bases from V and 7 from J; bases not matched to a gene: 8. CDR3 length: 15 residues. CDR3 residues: CAWRTGQGFNSPLHF. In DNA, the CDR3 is TGTGCCTGGAGGACTGGACAGGGTTTCAATTCACCCCTCCACTTT.

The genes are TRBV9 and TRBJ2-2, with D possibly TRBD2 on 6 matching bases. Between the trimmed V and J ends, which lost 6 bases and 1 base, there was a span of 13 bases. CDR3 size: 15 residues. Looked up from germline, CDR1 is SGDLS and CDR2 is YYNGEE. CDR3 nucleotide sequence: TGTGCCAGCACTATAGGAGGGGTGAACACCGGGGAGCTGTTTTTT. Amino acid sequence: CASTIGGVNTGELFF.

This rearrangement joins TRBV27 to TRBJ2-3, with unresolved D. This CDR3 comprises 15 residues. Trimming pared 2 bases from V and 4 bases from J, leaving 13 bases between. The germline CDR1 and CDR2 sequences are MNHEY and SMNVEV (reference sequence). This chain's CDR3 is CASSLNGRDPDTQYF. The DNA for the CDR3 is TGTGCCAGCAGTTTAAATGGTAGGGATCCAGATACGCAGTATTTT.

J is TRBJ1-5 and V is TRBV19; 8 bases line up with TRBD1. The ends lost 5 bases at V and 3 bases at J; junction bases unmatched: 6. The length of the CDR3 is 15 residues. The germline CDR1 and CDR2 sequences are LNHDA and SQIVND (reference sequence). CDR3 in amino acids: CASSVTGDINQPQHF. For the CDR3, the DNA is TGTGCCAGTAGTGTGACAGGGGACATCAATCAGCCCCAGCATTTT.

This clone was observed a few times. The CDR3 DNA follows: TGTGCCAGCAGTGAAGGGACGGTAACTAATGAAAAACTGTTTTTT. It codes for CASSEGTVTNEKLFF. The J gene is TRBJ1-4, the V gene TRBV6-1; D gene ambiguous. Germline-derived CDR1 and CDR2 are MNHNS and SASEGT. Trimming pared 1 base from V and 1 base from J, leaving 7 bases between. The CDR3 covers 15 residues.

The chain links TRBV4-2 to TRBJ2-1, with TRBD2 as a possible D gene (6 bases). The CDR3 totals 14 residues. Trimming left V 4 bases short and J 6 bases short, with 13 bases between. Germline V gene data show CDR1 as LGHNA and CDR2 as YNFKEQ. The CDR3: CASSPGGNVNEQFF. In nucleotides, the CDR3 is TGTGCCAGCAGCCCCGGAGGGAATGTCAATGAGCAGTTCTTC.

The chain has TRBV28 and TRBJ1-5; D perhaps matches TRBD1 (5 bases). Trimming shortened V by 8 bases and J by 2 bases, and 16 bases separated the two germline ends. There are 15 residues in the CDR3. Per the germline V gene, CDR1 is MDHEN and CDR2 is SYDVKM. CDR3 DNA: TGTGCCAGCTTTGGGACTTATCCTGGCAATCAGCCCCAGCATTTT. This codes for CASFGTYPGNQPQHF.

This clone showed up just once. CDR3: CASSPSGGVKSYEQYF. The CDR3 DNA sequence: TGCGCCAGCAGCCCTTCGGGAGGGGTAAAGTCCTACGAGCAGTACTTC. The chain couples TRBV5-1 to TRBJ2-7; 8 bases are a match to TRBD2. The J segment lost 1 base and the V segment lost 4 bases, leaving 10 bases of the junction unmatched. Per germline, CDR1 SGHRS and CDR2 YFSETQ. The CDR3 covers 16 residues.

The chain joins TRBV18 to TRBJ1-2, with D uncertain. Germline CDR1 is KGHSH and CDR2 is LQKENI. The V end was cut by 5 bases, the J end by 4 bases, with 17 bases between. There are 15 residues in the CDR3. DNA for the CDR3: TGTGCCAGCTCAGACGACTTGGTGAAAGGCTATGGCTACACCTTC. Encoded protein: CASSDDLVKGYGYTF.